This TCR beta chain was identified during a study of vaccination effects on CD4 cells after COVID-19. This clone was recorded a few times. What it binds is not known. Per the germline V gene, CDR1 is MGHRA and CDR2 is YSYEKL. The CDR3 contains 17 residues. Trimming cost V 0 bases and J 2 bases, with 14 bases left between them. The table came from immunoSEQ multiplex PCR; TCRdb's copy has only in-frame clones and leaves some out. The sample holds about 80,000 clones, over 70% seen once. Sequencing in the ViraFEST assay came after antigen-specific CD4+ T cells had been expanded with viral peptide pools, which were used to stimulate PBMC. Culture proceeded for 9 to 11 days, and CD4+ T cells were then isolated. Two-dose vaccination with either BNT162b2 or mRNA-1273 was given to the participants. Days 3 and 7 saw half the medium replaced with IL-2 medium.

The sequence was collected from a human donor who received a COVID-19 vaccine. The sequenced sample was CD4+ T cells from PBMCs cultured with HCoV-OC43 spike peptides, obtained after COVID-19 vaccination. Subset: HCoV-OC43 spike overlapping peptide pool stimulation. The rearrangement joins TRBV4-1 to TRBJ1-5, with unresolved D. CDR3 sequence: CASSQDPLDRGNQPQHF. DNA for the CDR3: TGCGCCAGCAGCCAAGATCCCCTCGACCGGGGCAATCAGCCCCAGCATTTT.